This T cell receptor beta chain is from a study of cytomegalovirus exposure and HLA in healthy donors. Study observations and caveats: Among TCR beta chains of equal frequency, HLA-associated ones were more clonally expanded in a later analysis. An apparent linkage of common viral pathogens to several of the most significant clusters emerged in a later analysis. Because they were indistinguishable, some V segments, including TRBV6-2 and TRBV6-3, were excluded. Later analysis showed TCR association rates varying by HLA locus, highest for DRB1 and lowest for HLA-C.

In the case of this clone: Its specificity is not known.

The CDR3 length is 11 residues. Germline-derived CDR1 and CDR2 are SGHRS and YFSETQ. Trimming took 2 bases from V and 8 from J, leaving 5 bases between them. PCR employed 60 Vbeta and 13 Jbeta primers. Only in-frame clones appear in the TCRdb table, and some are missing; sequencing was by immunoSEQ multiplex PCR. The table lists more than 100,000 clones. Sequencing input: PBMCs. The chain joins TRBV5-1 to TRBJ2-1; no definite D call. The origin of this receptor is a man aged 40-49 years in good health and CMV-seronegative. The CDR3 DNA reads as TGCGCCAGCAGCTTTACGGATGAGCAGTTCTTC. Translating gives CASSFTDEQFF.